This T cell receptor (beta chain) was profiled in a study of cytomegalovirus exposure and HLA in healthy donors. Notes on the study in general: In a later analysis, a missense DCLRE1C variant was linked to TCR beta V- and J-gene trimming. About 87% or about 30% of the time was how often most TCR beta V segments were productive, according to an earlier analysis. Sequencing likely generated an artifact that appeared as a cluster of highly shared sequence variants.

The PCR ran on 60 Vbeta and 13 Jbeta primers. Some clones are missing from TCRdb's copy, which holds only in-frame ones; the method was immunoSEQ multiplex PCR. In the table there are 180,000 or so clones, 77% of which are singletons. Details on this clone: No antigen is known for it.

Germline lookup yields CDR1 SGDLS and CDR2 YYNGEE. Trimming took 0 bases from V and 1 from J, leaving 8 bases between them. This CDR3 has 14 amino acids. This receptor was obtained from a young man in good health and CMV-seronegative. Sample: PBMCs. This chain uses TRBV9 with TRBJ2-7; TRBD1 is a possible D gene (6 bases). CDR3 sequence: CASSVGDNSYEQYF. CDR3 sequence (DNA): TGTGCCAGCAGCGTAGGGGACAATTCCTACGAGCAGTACTTC.